The present TCR beta chain was sequenced within a study of low-dose radiotherapy and immunotherapy resistance in tumors. Study-wide context: Cohort 1 was given 0.5 Gy fractions every 2 weeks, 6.5 Gy in total. Patients took aspirin 300 mg by mouth once daily. This continued for four cycles, starting on cycle 1 day 1.

Trimming shortened V by 3 bases and J by 0 bases, and 11 bases separated the two germline ends. This CDR3 is built from 16 residues. Germline values: CDR1 LNHNV, CDR2 YYDKDF (reference sequence). Specified time point: before trial treatment. Ipilimumab, nivolumab, aspirin, low-dose cyclophosphamide and low-dose radiotherapy were administered to donors. As a condition of eligibility, patients had advanced solid tumors lacking tumor-infiltrating lymphocytes. TRAV- and TRBV-specific primers primed first-strand cDNA, covering alpha and beta chains. TCR amplification used roughly 20 PCR cycles, a constant-region primer and a V-primer adapter. TCRdb re-analysed the reads in MiXCR, keeping a single row per CDR3 protein. The sample consists of around 80,000 distinct CDR3 sequences, approximately 19% of them appearing once. This clonotype was seen at least ten times.

This TCR was sampled from a male donor with prostate cancer. The source was PBMCs, collected before treatment. The chain recombines TRBV15 with TRBJ2-2; D gene uncertain. The CDR3 coding sequence is TGTGCCACCAGCAGGGCCCGGGTTGCGAACACCGGGGAGCTGTTTTTT. The encoded protein is CATSRARVANTGELFF.